The 14 T cell receptor beta chains in this list originate from one sample, sequenced in a study of a mutant IDH1 vaccine in newly diagnosed glioma. The time point denotes: week 35, safety follow-up. Every vaccine dose comprised 300 ug of mutant IDH1 20-mer peptide plus topical imiquimod. The method was immunoSEQ multiplex PCR; TCRdb's version includes in-frame clones alone and lacks a portion of them. The sample records some 60,000 clones, 85% to 90% being singletons. Antigen specificity for these receptors is unknown. This material consisted of PBMCs, taken from a glioma patient whose treatment included an IDH1 peptide vaccine. The receptors originated from a man aged 35 to 55 with glioma.

This clone was observed a single time. This chain connects TRBV4-3 to TRBJ2-4; 10 nucleotides match TRBD1. CDR3 size: 14 residues. V trimming: 1 base; J trimming: 7 bases; junction bases outside the gene matches: 1. Germline assignment: CDR1 LGHNA and CDR2 YSLEER. The CDR3 loop reads CASSQGGQGNIQYF. The CDR3 nucleotides are TGCGCCAGCAGCCAAGGGGGACAGGGGAACATTCAGTACTTC.

This clone was observed a single time. The V gene is TRBV4-1, the J gene TRBJ1-3; weak D call: TRBD1 (6 bases). This CDR3 spans 17 amino acids. CDR1 is MGHRA and CDR2 is YSYEKL in the germline V gene. V shed 2 bases and J shed 8 bases, with 22 bases lying between them. The CDR3 reads CASSQSHLDRPKHTIYF. In nucleotides, the CDR3 is TGCGCCAGCAGCCAAAGTCACCTGGACAGACCGAAACACACCATATATTTT.

This rearrangement joins TRBV4-3 to TRBJ1-4; possibly TRBD1 for D (5 bases). Trimming stripped 1 base from V and 2 bases from J, with 23 bases between. The CDR3 contains 20 residues. Germline CDR1 and CDR2: LGHNA and YSLEER. CDR3 DNA: TGCGCCAGCAGCCAAGTATTGTCGTTGTCGGGACGGACTACTAATGAAAAACTGTTTTTT. Protein: CASSQVLSLSGRTTNEKLFF.

This sequence joins TRBV6-5 and TRBJ1-2, with TRBD1 identical over 10 bases. Per germline, CDR1 MNHEY and CDR2 SVGAGI. CDR3 length: 15 residues. Losses at the gene ends were 5 bases for V and 5 bases for J; bases not matched to a gene: 8. Here the CDR3 DNA reads TGTGCCAGCAGTGGCCGGGACAGGGGAGGTTATGGCTACACCTTC. Its protein is CASSGRDRGGYGYTF.

This clone was seen once. The chain carries TRBV9 and TRBJ2-1; 10 nucleotides line up with TRBD2. V lost 3 bases to trimming and J lost 6 bases; unmatched junction nucleotides: 6. CDR1 and CDR2 (germline): SGDLS, YYNGEE. The CDR3 runs 15 residues. CDR3: CASSGSGRAINEQFF. Here the CDR3 DNA reads TGTGCCAGCAGCGGCAGCGGGAGGGCCATCAATGAGCAGTTCTTC.

The chain employs TRBV6-5 and TRBJ2-3, with D perhaps TRBD1 (6 bases). The V gene's germline CDR1 is MNHEY and CDR2 SVGAGI. The CDR3 is made up of 15 amino acids. Trimming took 2 bases from V and 2 from J, leaving 11 bases between them. CDR3: CASSYQGQSTDTQYF. CDR3 DNA sequence: TGTGCCAGCAGTTACCAGGGGCAATCCACAGATACGCAGTATTTT.

The V call is TRBV27, the J call TRBJ2-2; the match to TRBD2 covers 9 bases. V dropped 5 bases and J dropped 7; count of bases not matched to a gene: 8. CDR3 length equals 15 residues. Germline CDR1 and CDR2: MNHEY and SMNVEV (reference sequence). This chain's CDR3 is CASSPLTSGLGELFF. The CDR3 DNA reads TGTGCCAGCAGTCCTTTGACTAGCGGCCTCGGGGAGCTGTTTTTT.

The chain has TRBV15 and TRBJ2-7; TRBD1 aligns across 9 bases. Germline-derived CDR1 and CDR2 are LNHNV and YYDKDF (reference sequence). The CDR3 contains 15 residues. J was trimmed by 4 bases and V by 5 bases; bases with no gene match: 9. The chain's CDR3 is CATSEGDRVFYEQYF. Here the CDR3 DNA reads TGTGCCACCAGCGAGGGGGACAGGGTATTTTACGAGCAGTACTTC.

This clone qualifies as medium-sized. The chain joins TRBV7-9 to TRBJ2-3, with D perhaps matching TRBD2 (6 bases). This CDR3 is 13 amino acids long. V was clipped by 6 bases and J by 1 base, with 8 bases between them. Looked up from germline, CDR1 is SEHNR and CDR2 is FQNEAQ (reference sequence). Here the CDR3 reads CASRGEGTDTQYF. In nucleotides, the CDR3 is TGTGCCAGCAGGGGGGAGGGCACAGATACGCAGTATTTT.

V gene TRBV29-1 combines with J gene TRBJ2-7, with 7 bases lining up with TRBD2. The CDR3 is 13 amino acids. Trimming removed 3 bases from V and 3 bases from J; junction bases left unmatched: 5. The germline V gene has CDR1 SQVTM and CDR2 ANQGSEA. In nucleotides, the CDR3 is TGCAGCGTTGATCGGGGGGACGACTACGAGCAGTACTTC. Amino acid sequence: CSVDRGDDYEQYF.

The chain recombines TRBV6-5 with TRBJ1-2; TRBD1 is a possible D gene (5 bases). Trimming cost V 6 bases and J 7 bases, with 15 bases left between them. The CDR3 has 13 residues. Per the germline V gene, CDR1 is MNHEY and CDR2 is SVGAGI. The CDR3 sequence is CASSAQGAFGYTF. CDR3 nucleotides: TGTGCCAGCAGCGCCCAGGGTGCATTTGGCTACACCTTC.

J is TRBJ1-1 and V is TRBV5-1, with TRBD1 as a possible D gene (6 bases). CDR3 length equals 16 residues. Trimming took 0 bases from V and 4 from J, leaving 16 bases between them. Germline CDR1 and CDR2: SGHRS and YFSETQ. CDR3 bases: TGCGCCAGCAGCTTGGTTTGGGGCAGGGGCGGCACTGAAGCTTTCTTT. Its protein is CASSLVWGRGGTEAFF.

V gene TRBV5-1 combines with J gene TRBJ1-3; D remains ambiguous. Looked up from germline, CDR1 is SGHRS and CDR2 is YFSETQ. The V and J ends lost 7 bases and 4 bases respectively, with 18 bases between them. The length of the CDR3 is 15 residues. CDR3 loop: CASRPAPMGGNTIYF. In DNA form, the CDR3 reads TGCGCCAGCCGCCCAGCGCCAATGGGAGGAAACACCATATATTTT.

The chain has TRBV6-1 and TRBJ2-5; TRBD2 matches 12 bases. V gave up 6 bases and J gave up 6 bases; unmatched junction bases: 5. In germline, CDR1 is MNHNS, CDR2 SASEGT. This CDR3 is 14 amino acids long. CDR3 region: CASRLAGGFKTQYF. The CDR3 nucleotides read TGTGCCAGCAGACTAGCGGGAGGTTTCAAGACCCAGTACTTC.